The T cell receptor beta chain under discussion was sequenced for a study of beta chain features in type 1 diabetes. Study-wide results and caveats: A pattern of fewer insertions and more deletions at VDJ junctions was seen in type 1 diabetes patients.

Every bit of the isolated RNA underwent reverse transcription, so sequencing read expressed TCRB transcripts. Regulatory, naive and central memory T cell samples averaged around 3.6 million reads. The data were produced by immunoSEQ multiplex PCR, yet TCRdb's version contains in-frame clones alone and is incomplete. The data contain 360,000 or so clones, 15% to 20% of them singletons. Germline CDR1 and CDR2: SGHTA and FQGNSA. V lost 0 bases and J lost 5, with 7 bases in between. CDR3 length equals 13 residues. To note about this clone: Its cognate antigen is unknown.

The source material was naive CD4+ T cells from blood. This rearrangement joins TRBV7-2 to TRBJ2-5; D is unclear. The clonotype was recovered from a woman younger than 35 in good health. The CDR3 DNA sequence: TGTGCCAGCAGCTTAGCGGTCCGGGAGACCCAGTACTTC. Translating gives CASSLAVRETQYF.